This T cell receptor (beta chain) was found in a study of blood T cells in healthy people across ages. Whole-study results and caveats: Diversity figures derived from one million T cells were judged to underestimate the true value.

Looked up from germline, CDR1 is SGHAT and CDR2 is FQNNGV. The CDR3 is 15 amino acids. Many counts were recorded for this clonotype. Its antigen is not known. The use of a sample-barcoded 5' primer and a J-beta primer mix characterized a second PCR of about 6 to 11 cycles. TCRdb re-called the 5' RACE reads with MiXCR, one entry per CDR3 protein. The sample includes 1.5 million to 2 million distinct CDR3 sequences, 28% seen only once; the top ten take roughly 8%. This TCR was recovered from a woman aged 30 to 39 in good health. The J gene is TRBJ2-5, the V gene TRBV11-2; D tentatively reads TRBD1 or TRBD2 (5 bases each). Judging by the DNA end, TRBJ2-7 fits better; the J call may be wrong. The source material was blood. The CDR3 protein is CASRPGAASVTEQYF. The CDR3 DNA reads TGTGCCAGCAGACCCGGGGCCGCCTCTGTCACCGAGCAGTACTTC.